This T cell receptor beta chain comes out of a study of T cells in Graves' hyperthyroidism and ophthalmopathy. TCR beta CDR3 regions were amplified from RNA transcripts. The primer set for the first-round RT-PCR of the TCR CDR3 was HTBI. One entry per CDR3 protein, called by TCRdb with MiXCR from the multiplex PCR reads. The repertoire holds about 550,000 distinct CDR3 sequences, with 20% to 25% as singletons. Thyroid ultrasound and orbital computed tomography, with clinical symptoms and serum thyroxine and TRAb, informed diagnoses. CDR3 length: 14 amino acids. Trimming shortened V by 2 bases and J by 2 bases, and 12 bases separated the two germline ends. Germline CDR1 and CDR2: GTSNPN and SVGIG (reference sequence).

Source material: blood. The chain recombines TRBV30 with TRBJ1-1, with a weak D call TRBD1 (5 bases). The receptor was isolated from a man between 18 and 35 years old with Graves' hyperthyroidism. The CDR3 protein is CAWSPGTENTEAFF. CDR3 bases: TGTGCCTGGAGTCCCGGGACGGAAAACACTGAAGCTTTCTTT.